These T cell receptor beta chains were read from a single sample in a study of T-cell reconstitution after alpha-beta-depleted transplantation in children. A single record per CDR3 protein comes from TCRdb applying MiXCR to the PCR reads. The sample has 150,000 to 250,000 distinct CDR3 sequences, roughly 15% seen once; the top ten hold roughly 13%. Sequences were derived from PBMCs from the stem cell graft donor, sampled from the stem cell graft. The origin of the receptors is a human donor who donated a stem cell graft to a child with acute lymphoblastic leukemia. CDR3s include the opening cysteine and the closing phenylalanine or tryptophan. The D gene is left open where the match is weak. Clone size is not always given. Where it is, it says once, few, many or a class for expanded clones.

abundance: many; d_gene: NA; j_gene: TRBJ2-6; v_gene: TRBV10-3; CDR3nt: TGTGCCCTTGGTGGGGGATCTGGGGCCAACGTCCTGACTTTC; CDR3aa: CALGGGSGANVLTF
abundance: many; d_gene: NA; j_gene: TRBJ1-1; v_gene: TRBV28; CDR3nt: TGTGCCAGCAGTTCCCCCGGGGGACCCATGAACACTGAAGCTTTCTTT; CDR3aa: CASSSPGGPMNTEAFF
abundance: NA; d_gene: TRBD1; j_gene: TRBJ1-2; v_gene: TRBV5-1; CDR3nt: TGCGCCAGCAGCTTGGCCACGATGGGGGACAGGGCCTATGGCTACACCTTC; CDR3aa: CASSLATMGDRAYGYTF
abundance: NA; d_gene: NA; j_gene: TRBJ2-7; v_gene: TRBV25-1; CDR3nt: TGTGCCAGCAGACCACAAGAAGGGTTCGGCGAGCAGTACTTC; CDR3aa: CASRPQEGFGEQYF
abundance: many; d_gene: NA; j_gene: TRBJ2-1; v_gene: TRBV6-6; CDR3nt: TGTGCCAGCAGTTACTCCGGGGATAATGAGCAGTTCTTC; CDR3aa: CASSYSGDNEQFF
abundance: many; d_gene: NA; j_gene: TRBJ2-6; v_gene: TRBV29-1; CDR3nt: TGCAGCGTTGATGTAGGGGCCGGCGTTGCAGGGGCCAACGTCCTGACTTTC; CDR3aa: CSVDVGAGVAGANVLTF
abundance: NA; d_gene: NA; j_gene: TRBJ2-7; v_gene: TRBV12-3/TRBV12-4; CDR3nt: TGTGCCAGCAGTTACCAGGGTGTGCAGTCCTACAAGCAGTACTTC; CDR3aa: CASSYQGVQSYKQYF
abundance: many; d_gene: TRBD1; j_gene: TRBJ1-1; v_gene: TRBV5-1; CDR3nt: TGCGCCAGCAGCCATCTTCCGGGACAGGGGAACACTGAAGCTTTCTTT; CDR3aa: CASSHLPGQGNTEAFF
abundance: few; d_gene: NA; j_gene: TRBJ2-5; v_gene: TRBV5-1; CDR3nt: TGCGCCAGCAGTGGGACTCCGGAAGGGACCCAGTACTTC; CDR3aa: CASSGTPEGTQYF
abundance: NA; d_gene: TRBD1; j_gene: TRBJ2-1; v_gene: TRBV5-1; CDR3nt: TGCGCCAGCAGCTCCCGGACAGGGGGCGTCGGGAATGAGCAGTTCTTC; CDR3aa: CASSSRTGGVGNEQFF
abundance: NA; d_gene: NA; j_gene: TRBJ2-4; v_gene: TRBV10-3; CDR3nt: TGTGCCATCAGCCCGGGAGAGGGGTCCAAAAACATTCAGTACTTC; CDR3aa: CAISPGEGSKNIQYF
abundance: NA; d_gene: NA; j_gene: TRBJ2-3; v_gene: TRBV20-1; CDR3nt: TGCAGTGCTAGTGTGGGACTGGGGACAGATACGCAGTATTTT; CDR3aa: CSASVGLGTDTQYF
abundance: many; d_gene: TRBD1; j_gene: TRBJ2-7; v_gene: TRBV29-1; CDR3nt: TGCAGCGTTTCCACGGCGACAGGGGGGACCTACGAGCAGTACTTC; CDR3aa: CSVSTATGGTYEQYF
abundance: many; d_gene: NA; j_gene: TRBJ1-5; v_gene: TRBV7-8; CDR3nt: TGTGCCAGCAGCCCGAAACCCGATGCAAATAGCAATCAGCCCCAGCATTTT; CDR3aa: CASSPKPDANSNQPQHF
abundance: many; d_gene: NA; j_gene: TRBJ1-1; v_gene: TRBV10-3; CDR3nt: TGTGCCATCAGTGCGGACCGGAGCACTGAAGCTTTCTTT; CDR3aa: CAISADRSTEAFF
abundance: many; d_gene: NA; j_gene: TRBJ1-5; v_gene: TRBV20-1; CDR3nt: TGCAGTGCTAGAGAGGCACAGGGACGCCAGCCCCAGCATTTT; CDR3aa: CSAREAQGRQPQHF
abundance: many; d_gene: TRBD2; j_gene: TRBJ2-5; v_gene: TRBV6-5; CDR3nt: TGTGCCAGCAGTTACTGGCGGGAGGGCGATAAGTGGAAGGAGACCCAGTACTTC; CDR3aa: CASSYWREGDKWKETQYF
abundance: once; d_gene: TRBD2; j_gene: TRBJ2-1; v_gene: TRBV12-3/TRBV12-4; CDR3nt: TGTGCCAGCAGTTTGGAGCGGGGCTCCTTCAATGAGCAGTTCTTC; CDR3aa: CASSLERGSFNEQFF
abundance: many; d_gene: NA; j_gene: TRBJ2-1; v_gene: TRBV5-1; CDR3nt: TGCGCCAGCAGCTTCGGCTCCTACAATGAGCAGTTCTTC; CDR3aa: CASSFGSYNEQFF
abundance: many; d_gene: NA; j_gene: TRBJ1-5; v_gene: TRBV10-3; CDR3nt: TGTGCCATCAGTGAGTCGGGAGGGGTATGGCAGCCCCAGCATTTT; CDR3aa: CAISESGGVWQPQHF
abundance: many; d_gene: TRBD1; j_gene: TRBJ2-2; v_gene: TRBV29-1; CDR3nt: TGCAGCGTTGTAGGGGGCAACACCGGGGAGCTGTTTTTT; CDR3aa: CSVVGGNTGELFF
abundance: many; d_gene: NA; j_gene: TRBJ2-3; v_gene: TRBV5-1; CDR3nt: TGCGCCAGCAGCACCGGACTGGGTAGTGGTACGCAGTATTTT; CDR3aa: CASSTGLGSGTQYF
abundance: NA; d_gene: TRBD2; j_gene: TRBJ2-5; v_gene: TRBV6-1; CDR3nt: TGTGCCAGCAGCTCAGGGACTAGCGGGAGAGGGACCCAGTACTTC; CDR3aa: CASSSGTSGRGTQYF
abundance: many; d_gene: NA; j_gene: TRBJ1-4; v_gene: TRBV11-2; CDR3nt: TGTGCCAGCAGCCCAGCGTCGACCCGGGAAAAACTGTTTTTT; CDR3aa: CASSPASTREKLFF
abundance: NA; d_gene: TRBD1; j_gene: TRBJ2-7; v_gene: TRBV5-6; CDR3nt: TGTGCCAGCAGCTATGGGACAGGGGTCAGCTACGAGCAGTACTTC; CDR3aa: CASSYGTGVSYEQYF
abundance: few; d_gene: NA; j_gene: TRBJ2-5; v_gene: TRBV20-1; CDR3nt: TGCAGTGCGGCCGTCCCCCCGGAGACCCAGTACTTC; CDR3aa: CSAAVPPETQYF
abundance: many; d_gene: NA; j_gene: TRBJ2-1; v_gene: TRBV5-6; CDR3nt: TGTGCCAGCAGCTTAGGGAGACAGGCCAATGAGCAGTTCTTC; CDR3aa: CASSLGRQANEQFF
abundance: many; d_gene: TRBD2; j_gene: TRBJ2-1; v_gene: TRBV20-1; CDR3nt: TGCAGTGCTAGGAATCGCGCAGCCAGCGGGAGTTACAATGAGCAGTTCTTC; CDR3aa: CSARNRAASGSYNEQFF
abundance: many; d_gene: TRBD2; j_gene: TRBJ2-3; v_gene: TRBV6-2/TRBV6-3; CDR3nt: TGTGCCAGCAGTGGAGCTAGCGGGAGGGCCGGGTCAGATACGCAGTATTTT; CDR3aa: CASSGASGRAGSDTQYF
abundance: many; d_gene: TRBD2; j_gene: TRBJ2-7; v_gene: TRBV10-3; CDR3nt: TGTGCCATCGGTAGCGGGAGGACCGAGCAGTACTTC; CDR3aa: CAIGSGRTEQYF
abundance: many; d_gene: NA; j_gene: TRBJ2-1; v_gene: TRBV11-2; CDR3nt: TGTGCCAGCAGCTTAGTGTCCCCTCAGCAGTTCTTC; CDR3aa: CASSLVSPQQFF
abundance: many; d_gene: TRBD1; j_gene: TRBJ1-6; v_gene: TRBV27; CDR3nt: TGTGCCAGCAGTAGGCAGGGGGCTTTGAATTCACCCCTCCACTTT; CDR3aa: CASSRQGALNSPLHF
abundance: many; d_gene: TRBD2; j_gene: TRBJ2-1; v_gene: TRBV5-1; CDR3nt: TGCGCCAGCAGCGCCACCGGGAAGCCGGCGGGAGGGCTTTTTGGTGAGCAGTTCTTC; CDR3aa: CASSATGKPAGGLFGEQFF
abundance: many; d_gene: NA; j_gene: TRBJ2-5; v_gene: TRBV4-1; CDR3nt: TGCGCCAGCAGTCTCATCCCAGCACAGGCAGAGACCCAGTACTTC; CDR3aa: CASSLIPAQAETQYF
abundance: many; d_gene: NA; j_gene: TRBJ2-7; v_gene: TRBV20-1; CDR3nt: TGCAAAAGACTCTGCTCCGAGCAGTACTTC; CDR3aa: CKRLCSEQYF
abundance: many; d_gene: TRBD1; j_gene: TRBJ1-4; v_gene: TRBV5-8; CDR3nt: TGTGCCAGCAGCCGGACAGGGTTAATCGAAAAACTGTTTTTT; CDR3aa: CASSRTGLIEKLFF
abundance: many; d_gene: NA; j_gene: TRBJ2-3; v_gene: TRBV5-4; CDR3nt: TGTGCCAGCAGCTTGGCCGGCACAGTTTCAGATACGCAGTATTTT; CDR3aa: CASSLAGTVSDTQYF
abundance: NA; d_gene: NA; j_gene: TRBJ1-1; v_gene: TRBV10-3; CDR3nt: TGTGCCATCAGTGAGCCTCGTTGGGGACATGACACTGAAGCTTTCTTT; CDR3aa: CAISEPRWGHDTEAFF
abundance: many; d_gene: NA; j_gene: TRBJ1-2; v_gene: TRBV20-1; CDR3nt: TGCAGTGCTAGCGTCCAGGGGATTACCTATGGCTACACCTTC; CDR3aa: CSASVQGITYGYTF
abundance: NA; d_gene: NA; j_gene: TRBJ2-5; v_gene: TRBV5-1; CDR3nt: TGCGCCAGCAGCTTGGCAGGTTTCCTAACTGAGACCCAGTACTTC; CDR3aa: CASSLAGFLTETQYF
abundance: many; d_gene: NA; j_gene: TRBJ2-7; v_gene: TRBV20-1; CDR3nt: TGCAGTGCTAGAGCCGGCCCGTACGAGCAGTACTTC; CDR3aa: CSARAGPYEQYF
abundance: many; d_gene: NA; j_gene: TRBJ1-2; v_gene: TRBV4-2; CDR3nt: TGTGCCAGCAGCCAGGTACAGGGAATCAACTATGGCTACACCTTC; CDR3aa: CASSQVQGINYGYTF
abundance: many; d_gene: NA; j_gene: TRBJ2-7; v_gene: TRBV28; CDR3nt: TGTGCCAGCAGTTCGTCAGGGCTGGAGCAGTACTTC; CDR3aa: CASSSSGLEQYF
abundance: NA; d_gene: NA; j_gene: TRBJ2-1; v_gene: TRBV11-3; CDR3nt: TGTGCCAGCAGCCCCCTCAGGGCAGGGGCGGTTGAGCAGTTCTTC; CDR3aa: CASSPLRAGAVEQFF
abundance: NA; d_gene: TRBD1; j_gene: TRBJ1-1; v_gene: TRBV29-1; CDR3nt: TGCAGCGCTAGGACAGGGGGCAGGGACACTGAAGCTTTCTTT; CDR3aa: CSARTGGRDTEAFF